The T cell receptor (beta chain) under discussion was sequenced for a study of OX40 agonist ivuxolimab in advanced cancers. Notes on the research overall: Ivuxolimab was an agonistic, fully human IgG2 monoclonal antibody directed against OX40 (CD134), a costimulatory receptor. Intravenous ivuxolimab was administered to patients every 2 weeks at six dose levels: 0.01, 0.1, 0.3, 1.5, 3 and 10 mg/kg. Of the approximately 54 dose-escalation patients, hepatocellular carcinoma was present in around 20, melanoma in approximately 15, renal cell carcinoma in 9 and head and neck cancer in 9. In the dose-escalation cohort, approximately 82% of patients were male, and the mean age was approximately 60 years with a range of roughly 23 to 90. Patients were allowed to have had prior anti-PD-1, anti-PD-L1 or anti-CTLA-4 therapy, and approximately 40% of the dose-escalation patients had been treated with checkpoint inhibitors. Partial responses occurred in three dose-escalation patients: two with cutaneous melanoma and one with hepatocellular carcinoma. Peripheral TCRbeta sequencing aimed to test whether ivuxolimab altered TCR sequence diversity and caused clonal T-cell expansion. The paper describes the monotherapy dose-escalation part (N = 52 patients) of the phase I trial of ivuxolimab. General study outcomes and caveats: Low levels of normalized T-cell clonal expansion were also seen in some patients who did not respond. Antigen specificity was not determined for the clonally expanded peripheral T cells. In the 0.1-3.0 mg/kg groups, partial responders were among the patients with the lowest normalized peripheral clonal expansion, particularly in CD8+ T cells. At doses of 0.1 to 3.0 mg/kg, clonal expansion of both CD4+ and CD8+ T cells in blood was seen between baseline and week 6. After ivuxolimab, CD8+ T cells had more expanded clones than CD4+ T cells on average.

The CDR3 covers 15 residues, taking in both the cysteine and the phenylalanine. Only the CDR3 DNA stays, 45 bases, in frame from base 1. At the junction V is shortened by 2 bases and J by 7 bases; bases outside the gene matches: 6. CDR1 SGHRS and CDR2 YFSETQ were looked up in the germline V gene. Patients with a history of autoimmune disease or receiving systemic immunosuppression were excluded from the trial. Peripheral blood for TCR sequencing was collected from all dose cohorts at baseline, on cycle 4 day 1, and on cycle 7 day 1. The samples were drawn from a first-in-human, open-label, multicenter phase I dose-escalation trial of ivuxolimab. Adults with locally advanced or metastatic melanoma, renal cell, hepatocellular, or head and neck squamous cell carcinoma were enrolled in the trial. CD4+ and CD8+ T cells were sorted separately from peripheral blood before TCR sequencing. This clone was picked up a small number of times. Its antigen is currently not known. Base qualities are not recorded, but no much larger clone differs from it by a single base.

Genomic DNA was extracted from sorted cells for sequencing of the TCRbeta CDR3 region. TCRbeta CDR3 regions were sequenced using the immunoSEQ Assay. The table was pulled from immuneACCESS by TCRdb, which kept in-frame rearrangements only. Such tables lose some clones; where checked, under half of the loss comes from unresolved V genes, and the rest has no known cause. Present in this sample are around 26,000 clones, around three quarters of which were seen just once. The ten largest clones capture roughly 14% of the sample. This receptor chain uses TRBV5-1 and TRBJ2-1; a stretch of 10 junction bases matches TRBD2. Sequencing used CD4+ or CD8+ T cells sorted from blood, obtained in a trial of the OX40 agonist ivuxolimab. The clonotype originates from an adult with an advanced solid tumor such as melanoma, head and neck, liver or kidney cancer. CDR3 sequence: CASSFGLAEINEQFF. DNA sequence: TGCGCCAGCAGCTTCGGACTAGCGGAGATAAATGAGCAGTTCTTC.